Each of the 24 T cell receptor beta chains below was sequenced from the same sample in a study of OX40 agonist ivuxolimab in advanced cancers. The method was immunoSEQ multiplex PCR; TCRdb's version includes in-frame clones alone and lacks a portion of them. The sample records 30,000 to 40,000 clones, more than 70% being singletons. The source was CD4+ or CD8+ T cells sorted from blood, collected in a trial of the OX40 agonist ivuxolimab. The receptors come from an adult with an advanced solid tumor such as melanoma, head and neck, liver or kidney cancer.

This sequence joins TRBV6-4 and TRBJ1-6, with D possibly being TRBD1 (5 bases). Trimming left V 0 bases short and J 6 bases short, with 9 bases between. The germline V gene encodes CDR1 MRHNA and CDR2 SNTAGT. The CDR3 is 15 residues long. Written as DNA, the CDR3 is TGTGCCAGCAGTGACTCTGCAGGGTCTAATTCACCCCTCCACTTT. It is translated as CASSDSAGSNSPLHF.

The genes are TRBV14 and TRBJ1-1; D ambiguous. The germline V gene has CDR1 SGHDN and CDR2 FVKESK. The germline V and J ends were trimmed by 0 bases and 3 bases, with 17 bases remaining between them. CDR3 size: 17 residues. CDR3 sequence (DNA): TGTGCCAGCAGCCAAGATTTGGGCAGACCAATCGACACTGAAGCTTTCTTT. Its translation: CASSQDLGRPIDTEAFF.

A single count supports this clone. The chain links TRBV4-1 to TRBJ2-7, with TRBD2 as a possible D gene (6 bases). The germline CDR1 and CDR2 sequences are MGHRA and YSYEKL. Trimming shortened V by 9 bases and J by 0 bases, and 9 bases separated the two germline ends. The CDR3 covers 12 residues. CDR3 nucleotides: TGCGCCAGTAGCGGTAGCTCCTACGAGCAGTACTTC. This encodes CASSGSSYEQYF.

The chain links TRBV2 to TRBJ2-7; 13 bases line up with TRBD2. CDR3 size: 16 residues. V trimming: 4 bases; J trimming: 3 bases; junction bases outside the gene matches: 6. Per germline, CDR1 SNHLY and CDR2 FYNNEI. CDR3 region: CASSVGLAGVFYEQYF. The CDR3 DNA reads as TGTGCCAGCAGTGTAGGACTAGCGGGAGTCTTCTACGAGCAGTACTTC.

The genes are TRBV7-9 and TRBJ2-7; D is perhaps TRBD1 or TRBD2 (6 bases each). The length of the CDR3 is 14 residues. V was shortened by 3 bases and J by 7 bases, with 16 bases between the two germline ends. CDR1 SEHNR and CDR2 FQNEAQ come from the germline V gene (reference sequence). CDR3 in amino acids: CASSFQDRGGEQYF. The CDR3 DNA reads TGTGCCAGCAGCTTTCAGGACAGAGGGGGGGAGCAGTACTTC.

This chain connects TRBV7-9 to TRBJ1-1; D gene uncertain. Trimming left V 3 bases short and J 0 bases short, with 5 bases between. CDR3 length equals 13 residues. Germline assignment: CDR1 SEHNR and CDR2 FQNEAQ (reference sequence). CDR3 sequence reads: CASSFRVNTEAFF. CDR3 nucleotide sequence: TGTGCCAGCAGCTTTAGGGTGAACACTGAAGCTTTCTTT.

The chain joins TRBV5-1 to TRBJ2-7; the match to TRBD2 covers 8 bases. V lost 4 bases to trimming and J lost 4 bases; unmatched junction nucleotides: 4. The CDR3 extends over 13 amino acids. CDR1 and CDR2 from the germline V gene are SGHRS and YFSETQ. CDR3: CASSPGGSYEQYF. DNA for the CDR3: TGCGCCAGCAGCCCGGGGGGGTCTTACGAGCAGTACTTC.

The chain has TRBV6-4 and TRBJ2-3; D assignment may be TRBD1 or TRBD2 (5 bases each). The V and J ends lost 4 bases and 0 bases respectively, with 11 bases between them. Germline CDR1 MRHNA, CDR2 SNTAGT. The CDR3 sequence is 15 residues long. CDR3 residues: CASSVEGWSTDTQYF. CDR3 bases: TGTGCCAGCAGTGTTGAGGGGTGGAGCACAGATACGCAGTATTTT.

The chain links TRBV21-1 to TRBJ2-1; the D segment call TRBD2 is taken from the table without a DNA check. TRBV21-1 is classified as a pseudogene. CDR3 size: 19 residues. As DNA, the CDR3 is TGTGCCAGCAGCAATAGAAGGACTAGCGGGAGGGCCCTGAGCAATGAGCAGTTCTTC. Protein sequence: CASSNRRTSGRALSNEQFF.

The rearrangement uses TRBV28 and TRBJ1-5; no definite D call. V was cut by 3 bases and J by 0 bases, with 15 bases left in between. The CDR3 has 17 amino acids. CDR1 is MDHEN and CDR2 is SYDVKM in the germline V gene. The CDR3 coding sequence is TGTGCCAGCAGTTTGTACAGTTTACTATATAGCAATCAGCCCCAGCATTTT. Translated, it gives CASSLYSLLYSNQPQHF.

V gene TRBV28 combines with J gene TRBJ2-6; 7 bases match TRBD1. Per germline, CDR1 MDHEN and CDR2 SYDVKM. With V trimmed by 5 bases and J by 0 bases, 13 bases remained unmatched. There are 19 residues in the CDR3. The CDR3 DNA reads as TGTGCCAGCAGTACGTACCGGGACAGACTCATCTCTGGGGCCAACGTCCTGACTTTC. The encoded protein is CASSTYRDRLISGANVLTF. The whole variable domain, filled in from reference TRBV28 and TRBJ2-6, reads DVKVTQSSRYLVKRTGEKVFLECVQDMDHENMFWYRQDPGLGLRLIYFSYDVKMKEKGDIPEGYSVSREKKERFSLILESASTNQTSMYLCASSTYRDRLISGANVLTFGAGSRLTVL.

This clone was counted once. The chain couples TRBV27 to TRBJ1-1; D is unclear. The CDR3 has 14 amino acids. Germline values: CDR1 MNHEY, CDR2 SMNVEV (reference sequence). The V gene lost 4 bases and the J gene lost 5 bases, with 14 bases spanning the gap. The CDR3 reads CASSSGWGYTEAFF. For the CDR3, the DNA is TGTGCCAGCAGTTCCGGGTGGGGTTATACTGAAGCTTTCTTT.

The CDR3 region is CASSLGWTSQETQYF. The CDR3 nucleotides are TGTGCCAGCAGCTTGGGCTGGACTAGCCAAGAGACCCAGTACTTC. The chain is built from TRBV11-2 and TRBJ2-5; TRBD2 matches at 7 bases. Germline V lookup: CDR1 SGHAT, CDR2 FQNNGV. This CDR3 has 15 residues. With 3 bases clipped from V and 1 base from J, the junction kept 5 bases outside the gene matches. The whole variable domain, remainder taken from reference TRBV11-2 and TRBJ2-5, is EAGVAQSPRYKIIEKRQSVAFWCNPISGHATLYWYQQILGQGPKLLIQFQNNGVVDDSQLPKDRFSAERLKGVDSTLKIQPAKLEDSAVYLCASSLGWTSQETQYFGPGTRLLVL.

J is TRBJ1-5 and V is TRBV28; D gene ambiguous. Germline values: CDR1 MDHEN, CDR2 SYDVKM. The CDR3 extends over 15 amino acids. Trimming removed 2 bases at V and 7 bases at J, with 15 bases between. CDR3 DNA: TGTGCCAGCAGTTTAGAGGCTCAACCGGGGCAGCCCCAGCATTTT. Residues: CASSLEAQPGQPQHF.

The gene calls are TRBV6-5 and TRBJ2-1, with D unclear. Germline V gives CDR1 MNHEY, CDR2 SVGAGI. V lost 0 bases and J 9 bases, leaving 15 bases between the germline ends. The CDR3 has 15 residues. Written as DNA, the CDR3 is TGTGCCAGCAGTTACTCGTTTATAAGCGTGGGTGAGCAGTTCTTC. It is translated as CASSYSFISVGEQFF.

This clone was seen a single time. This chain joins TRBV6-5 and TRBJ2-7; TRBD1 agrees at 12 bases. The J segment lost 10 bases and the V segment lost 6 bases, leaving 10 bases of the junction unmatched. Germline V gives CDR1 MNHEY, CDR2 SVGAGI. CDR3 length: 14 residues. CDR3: CASRGGTGGSGQYF. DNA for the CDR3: TGTGCCAGCAGAGGAGGGACAGGGGGCTCGGGACAGTACTTC.

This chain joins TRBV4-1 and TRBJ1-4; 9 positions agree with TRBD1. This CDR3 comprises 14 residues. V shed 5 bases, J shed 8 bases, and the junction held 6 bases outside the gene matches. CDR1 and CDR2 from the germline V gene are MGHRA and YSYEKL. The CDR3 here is CASSDRGAGEKLFF. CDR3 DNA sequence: TGCGCCAGCAGCGACAGGGGGGCAGGAGAAAAACTGTTTTTT.

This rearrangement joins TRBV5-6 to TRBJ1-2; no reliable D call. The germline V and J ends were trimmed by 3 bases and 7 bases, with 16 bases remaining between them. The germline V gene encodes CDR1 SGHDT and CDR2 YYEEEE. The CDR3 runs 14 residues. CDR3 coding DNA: TGTGCCAGCAGCTCGATACCTGGGCCAGGTGGCTACACCTTC. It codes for CASSSIPGPGGYTF.

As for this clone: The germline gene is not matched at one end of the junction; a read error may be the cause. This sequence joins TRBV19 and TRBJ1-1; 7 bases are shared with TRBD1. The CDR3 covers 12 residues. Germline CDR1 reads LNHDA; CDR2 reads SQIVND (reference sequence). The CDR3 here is CASGIGTVEAFF. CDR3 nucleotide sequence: TGTGCCAGTGGTATTGGGACAGTTGAAGCTTTCTTT.

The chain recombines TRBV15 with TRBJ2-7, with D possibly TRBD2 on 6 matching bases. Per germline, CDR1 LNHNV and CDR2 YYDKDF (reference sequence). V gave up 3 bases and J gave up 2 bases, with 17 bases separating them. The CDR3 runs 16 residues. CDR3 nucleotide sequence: TGTGCCACCAGCAGGGATCGCGCGGGACCCACCTACGAGCAGTACTTC. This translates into CATSRDRAGPTYEQYF.

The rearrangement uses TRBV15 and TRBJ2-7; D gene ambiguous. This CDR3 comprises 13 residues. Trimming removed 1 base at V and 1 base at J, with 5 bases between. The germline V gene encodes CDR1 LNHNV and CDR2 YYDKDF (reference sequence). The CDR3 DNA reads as TGTGCCACCAGCAGAGGCACTTCCTACGAGCAGTACTTC. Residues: CATSRGTSYEQYF.

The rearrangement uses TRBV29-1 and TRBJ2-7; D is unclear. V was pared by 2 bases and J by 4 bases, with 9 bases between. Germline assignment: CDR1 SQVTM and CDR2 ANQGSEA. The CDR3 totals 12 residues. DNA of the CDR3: TGCAGCGTTGAAATAGGGCGGTACGAGCAGTACTTC. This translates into CSVEIGRYEQYF.

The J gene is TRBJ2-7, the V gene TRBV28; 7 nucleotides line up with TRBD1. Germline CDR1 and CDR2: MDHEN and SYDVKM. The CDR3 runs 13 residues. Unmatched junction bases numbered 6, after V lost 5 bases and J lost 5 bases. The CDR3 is CASSSRDSDEQYF. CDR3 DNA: TGTGCCAGCAGTAGTCGGGACAGCGACGAGCAGTACTTC.

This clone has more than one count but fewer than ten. The CDR3 spells CASSIAGDGYTF. For the CDR3, the DNA is TGTGCCAGTAGTATTGCTGGGGATGGCTACACCTTC. The chain carries TRBV19 and TRBJ1-2; D uncertain. This CDR3 spans 12 amino acids. Trimming took off 3 bases at V and 6 bases at J, with 8 bases between the two ends. Germline V CDR1 and CDR2: LNHDA, SQIVND (reference sequence).